Listed below are T cell receptor beta chains from one sample, sequenced in a study of post-analysis software for immune sequencing data. TCRdb independently ran MiXCR on the PCR reads; one entry per CDR3 protein. Among a few hundred thousand distinct CDR3 sequences, roughly 35% were seen once, and the ten largest hold under 15%. Input material: blood. Receptors were obtained from a girl aged 5-17 years with multiple sclerosis. CDR3s include the opening cysteine and the closing phenylalanine or tryptophan. A D gene is named only where the DNA matches it firmly. Part of the rows lack a size; the others show once, few, many or a class for expanded clones.

clone size,D gene,CDR3 length,J gene,V gene,CDR3 protein,CDR3 DNA
NA,TRBD1,17,TRBJ1-6,TRBV20-1,CSARDRGEASYNSPLHF,TGCAGTGCACGGGACAGGGGGGAAGCCTCCTATAATTCACCCCTCCACTTT
NA,TRBD2,15,TRBJ2-5,TRBV27,CASSFYGGAQETQYF,TGTGCCAGCAGTTTCTACGGGGGGGCTCAAGAGACCCAGTACTTC
NA,TRBD1,15,TRBJ2-7,TRBV6-2/TRBV6-3,CASSFGQGAPREQYF,TGTGCCAGCAGTTTCGGACAGGGGGCGCCCCGCGAGCAGTACTTC
NA,TRBD1,14,TRBJ2-5,TRBV7-2,CASSIQGAGETQYF,TGTGCCAGCAGCATACAGGGGGCCGGAGAGACCCAGTACTTC
NA,NA,13,TRBJ2-7,TRBV5-5,CASRPLTGYEQYF,TGTGCCAGCAGGCCCCTCACCGGATACGAGCAGTACTTC
NA,NA,12,TRBJ1-2,TRBV5-1,CASSSDGRGYTF,TGCGCCAGCAGCTCGGACGGCCGTGGCTACACCTTC
few,NA,14,TRBJ1-2,TRBV5-1,CASSLAGDNYGYTF,TGCGCCAGCAGCTTGGCAGGGGACAACTATGGCTACACCTTC
NA,NA,15,TRBJ2-6,TRBV20-1,CSAKKTGSGANVLTF,TGCAGTGCTAAAAAAACAGGATCTGGGGCCAACGTCCTGACTTTC
NA,NA,11,TRBJ2-3,TRBV5-1,CADRFTDTQYF,TGCGCCGATCGTTTCACAGATACGCAGTATTTT
NA,TRBD2,15,TRBJ2-7,TRBV5-6,CASSLGFGTSDEQYF,TGTGCCAGCAGCTTGGGGTTCGGGACTAGCGACGAGCAGTACTTC
once,NA,14,TRBJ2-1,TRBV7-2,CASSFLTQNYEQFF,TGTGCCAGCAGCTTCCTGACACAGAACTACGAGCAGTTCTTC
few,NA,14,TRBJ2-3,TRBV18,CASSPGAVADTQYF,TGTGCCAGCTCACCGGGAGCCGTAGCAGATACGCAGTATTTT
NA,TRBD2,17,TRBJ2-5,TRBV10-2,CASSEWAAGGPRETQYF,TGCGCCAGCAGTGAATGGGCAGCGGGGGGGCCGAGGGAGACCCAGTACTTC
few,NA,13,TRBJ1-5,TRBV5-4,CASSFDSDQPQHF,TGTGCCAGCAGCTTCGACAGCGATCAGCCCCAGCATTTT
NA,TRBD1,15,TRBJ2-1,TRBV7-8,CASRFRGMGYNEQFF,TGTGCCAGCAGATTCAGGGGGATGGGGTACAATGAGCAGTTCTTC
NA,TRBD1,13,TRBJ1-1,TRBV29-1,CSVATGGWAEAFF,TGCAGCGTTGCCACAGGGGGCTGGGCTGAAGCTTTCTTT
many,TRBD1,13,TRBJ2-5,TRBV7-8,CASSLNRGETQYF,TGTGCCAGCAGCCTCAACAGGGGAGAGACCCAGTACTTC
NA,TRBD1,14,TRBJ2-3,TRBV29-1,CSVEGTGGIDTQYF,TGCAGCGTTGAAGGGACAGGGGGCATAGATACGCAGTATTTT
few,TRBD2,14,TRBJ2-7,TRBV7-6,CASSPASGGYEQYF,TGTGCCAGCAGCCCCGCTAGCGGGGGGTACGAGCAGTACTTC
few,NA,12,TRBJ2-4,TRBV12-3/TRBV12-4,CASSFWRDIQYF,TGTGCCAGCAGTTTTTGGAGAGACATTCAGTACTTC
few,NA,17,TRBJ2-5,TRBV12-3/TRBV12-4,CASSLKLVSGGRETQYF,TGTGCCAGCAGCCTTAAGTTGGTATCCGGGGGCCGAGAGACCCAGTACTTC
NA,NA,16,TRBJ2-1,TRBV25-1,CASSDFKTTTYNEQFF,TGTGCCAGCAGTGATTTCAAGACGACCACTTACAATGAGCAGTTCTTC
few,TRBD2,16,TRBJ2-3,TRBV11-2,CASSNPSGTSTDTQYF,TGTGCCAGCAGCAATCCTAGCGGGACTAGCACAGATACGCAGTATTTT
NA,NA,16,TRBJ2-4,TRBV5-1,CASSVMQGRDINIQYF,TGCGCCAGCAGCGTAATGCAGGGGAGGGATATTAACATTCAGTACTTC
few,NA,14,TRBJ2-7,TRBV10-3,CAISESTGKNEQYF,TGTGCCATCAGTGAGTCCACAGGGAAGAACGAGCAGTACTTC
NA,NA,13,TRBJ1-2,TRBV12-3/TRBV12-4,CASSPTEAVGYTF,TGTGCCAGCAGCCCGACGGAAGCTGTAGGCTACACCTTC
few,NA,15,TRBJ2-5,TRBV12-3/TRBV12-4,CASSVNGQYQETQYF,TGTGCCAGCAGTGTTAACGGACAGTACCAAGAGACCCAGTACTTC
NA,TRBD1,17,TRBJ1-4,TRBV20-1,CSAYPLAGGWGGEKLFF,TGCAGTGCTTACCCCCTTGCAGGGGGCTGGGGGGGAGAAAAACTGTTTTTT
NA,NA,14,TRBJ1-2,TRBV6-1,CASTPPIGAYGYTF,TGTGCCAGCACGCCCCCCATAGGGGCCTATGGCTACACCTTC
few,NA,13,TRBJ1-1,TRBV7-2,CASSSDTVGEAFF,TGTGCCAGCAGCTCGGATACGGTAGGAGAAGCTTTCTTT
NA,TRBD2,16,TRBJ2-3,TRBV6-5,CASRPGTSGGSDTQYF,TGTGCCAGCAGGCCCGGGACTAGCGGGGGGTCAGATACGCAGTATTTT
NA,NA,14,TRBJ2-1,TRBV7-8,CASRGLDLWDEQFF,TGTGCCAGCAGGGGATTGGATCTTTGGGATGAGCAGTTCTTC